These 19 T cell receptor beta chains were all obtained from the same sample, sequenced in a study of T cell clusters in autoimmune cytopenias. TRB was amplified by touch-down multiplex PCR, primer pools A and B combined. Reprocessing the multiplex PCR reads, TCRdb reports a single entry for every CDR3 protein and omits DNA. Its clone listing holds under 4,500 distinct CDR3 sequences. TRB was amplified from approximately 230 ng of peripheral blood genomic DNA per sample. The same specimen was also included in a second study, on T cell repertoires in aging, cancer and after chemotherapy.

Sequencing was carried out using peripheral blood. The receptors derive from a human donor in good health.

This clonotype ranks as medium-sized in terms of frequency. The chain uses TRBV19 and TRBJ1-4; checking the TCRdb D call of TRBD1 is not possible without DNA. CDR1 and CDR2 from the germline V gene are LNHDA and SQIVND (reference sequence). The length of the CDR3 is 16 residues. The CDR3 here is CASSMSLGTGAEKLFF.

In terms of frequency, this clonotype is medium-sized. The chain is built from TRBV6-6 and TRBJ1-1; TCRdb gives TRBD1 as the D gene, but with no DNA this cannot be confirmed. The CDR3 runs 13 residues. CDR1 MNHNY and CDR2 SVGAGI come from the germline V gene (reference sequence). The CDR3 reads CACIQGGNTEAFF.

This chain uses TRBV27 with TRBJ2-3; no DNA is available, so the TRBD1 call from TCRdb remains unchecked. The CDR3 is 16 amino acids. Germline CDR1 is MNHEY and CDR2 is SMNVEV (reference sequence). This CDR3 is CASSYFLGTSPDTQYF.

Considering frequency, this clonotype is medium-sized. CDR3 amino acids: CASSLVGTGLTGELFF. This chain links TRBV27 with TRBJ2-2; the D call of TRBD1 rests on TCRdb alone, since no DNA is present to check it. Germline V gene sequence: CDR1 MNHEY, CDR2 SMNVEV (reference sequence). The CDR3 is 16 amino acids.

Frequency places this clonotype as medium-sized. V and J are TRBV27 and TRBJ2-7. Looked up from germline, CDR1 is MNHEY and CDR2 is SMNVEV (reference sequence). CDR3 length equals 15 residues. The CDR3: CASSLSVSNIYEQYF.

This clonotype is classed as medium-sized (0.01 to 0.1%) by frequency. The chain has TRBV6-5 and TRBJ2-2; the D gene TCRdb calls, TRBD2, cannot be checked with no DNA. Germline CDR1 and CDR2: MNHEY and SVGAGI. The CDR3 has 16 residues. The CDR3 reads CASIPRGLASTGELFF.

This clonotype is called medium-sized based on its frequency. The rearrangement links TRBV7-2 to TRBJ2-1. The CDR3 totals 14 residues. Per the germline V gene, CDR1 is SGHTA and CDR2 is FQGNSA. The CDR3 reads CASSFGRAHNEQFF.

In terms of frequency, this clonotype is medium-sized. The chain combines TRBV5-6 with TRBJ1-1; with no DNA, the TCRdb D assignment of TRBD1 cannot be verified. The CDR3 has 14 amino acids. The germline CDR1 and CDR2 sequences are SGHDT and YYEEEE. This chain's CDR3 is CASRRDSKNTEAFF.

This clonotype is classed as medium-sized by frequency. The CDR3 here is CASSPRDRGPYNEQFF. This sequence joins TRBV25-1 and TRBJ2-1; the TRBD1 assignment by TCRdb is unverifiable without DNA. CDR1 and CDR2 from the germline V gene are MGHDK and SYGVNS. The CDR3 sequence is 16 residues long.

Here the CDR3 reads CATKADRGHGSKNIQYF. The chain has TRBV24-1 and TRBJ2-4; absent DNA, TCRdb's TRBD1 call cannot be checked. The germline CDR1 and CDR2 sequences are KGHDR and SFDVKD. This CDR3 spans 17 amino acids.

Frequency places this clonotype as medium-sized (0.01 to 0.1%). The rearrangement joins TRBV5-6 to TRBJ1-5. Per the germline V gene, CDR1 is SGHDT and CDR2 is YYEEEE. The CDR3 has 12 residues. CDR3 region: CASSFGDQPQHF.

This clonotype is identified as medium-sized from frequency. The chain combines TRBV15 with TRBJ1-1. This CDR3 is 13 amino acids long. Germline V lookup: CDR1 LNHNV, CDR2 YYDKDF (reference sequence). The CDR3 loop reads CATSRDRGADAFF.

The rearrangement joins TRBV5-4 to TRBJ2-3; TCRdb's D call, TRBD1, is unchecked because there is no DNA. This CDR3 has 15 amino acids. Germline V gene sequence: CDR1 SGHNT, CDR2 YYREEE (reference sequence). The CDR3 loop is CASSLDPGPGDTQYF.

Frequency places this clonotype as medium-sized. The gene calls are TRBV7-9 and TRBJ2-3; with no DNA, the TCRdb D assignment of TRBD1 cannot be verified. The CDR3 runs to 15 residues. Germline-derived CDR1 and CDR2 are SEHNR and FQNEAQ (reference sequence). CDR3 residues: CASSLGHPLTDTQYF. Looking up the rest from reference TRBV7-9 and TRBJ2-3 gives the full variable domain: DTGVSQNPRHKITKRGQNVTFRCDPISEHNRLYWYRQTLGQGPEFLTYFQNEAQLEKSRLLSDRFSAERPKGSFSTLEIQRTEQGDSAMYLCASSLGHPLTDTQYFGPGTRLTVL.

Measured by frequency, this clonotype is medium-sized (0.01 to 0.1%). V usage is TRBV11-2 and J usage is TRBJ1-2. Germline V CDR1 and CDR2: SGHAT, FQNNGV. The CDR3 runs 11 residues. The CDR3 loop reads CASSDFYGYTF.

The chain uses TRBV4-3 and TRBJ2-4; TCRdb names TRBD1, which stays unverified in the absence of DNA. Looked up from germline, CDR1 is LGHNA and CDR2 is YSLEER. The CDR3 consists of 17 residues. CDR3 region: CASSQDRGVGGKNIQYF.

This clonotype shows up as medium-sized (0.01 to 0.1%) by frequency. The gene calls are TRBV18 and TRBJ2-2; lacking DNA, the TRBD2 call made by TCRdb goes unchecked. Per germline, CDR1 KGHSH and CDR2 LQKENI. The length of the CDR3 is 16 residues. This CDR3 reads CASSRGLEKNTGELFF.

This chain connects TRBV18 to TRBJ2-5; the D gene TCRdb calls, TRBD1, cannot be checked with no DNA. CDR3 length: 14 residues. CDR1 and CDR2 (germline): KGHSH, LQKENI. This chain's CDR3 is CASSPGGPGETQYF.

This clonotype shows up as medium-sized by frequency. The gene calls are TRBV20-1 and TRBJ2-1; TCRdb selects TRBD2, and the lack of DNA leaves this call unchecked. The CDR3 has 14 residues. CDR1 is DFQATT, CDR2 SNEGSKA, per germline (reference sequence). CDR3 protein: CSARREVKDNEQFF.